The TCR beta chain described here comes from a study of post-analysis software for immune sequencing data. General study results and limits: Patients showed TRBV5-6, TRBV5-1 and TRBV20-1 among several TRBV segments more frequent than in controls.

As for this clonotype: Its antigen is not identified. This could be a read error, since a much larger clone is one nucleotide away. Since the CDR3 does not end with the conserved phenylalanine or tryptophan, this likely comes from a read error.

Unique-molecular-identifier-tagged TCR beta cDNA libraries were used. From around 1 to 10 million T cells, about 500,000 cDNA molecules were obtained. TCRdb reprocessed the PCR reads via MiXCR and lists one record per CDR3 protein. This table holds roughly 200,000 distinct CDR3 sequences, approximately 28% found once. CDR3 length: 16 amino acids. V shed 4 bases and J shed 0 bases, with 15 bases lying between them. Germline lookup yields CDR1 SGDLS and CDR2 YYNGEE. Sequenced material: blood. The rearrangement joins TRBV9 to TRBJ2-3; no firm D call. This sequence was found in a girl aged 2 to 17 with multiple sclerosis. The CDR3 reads CASSPRGPSSTDTQYV. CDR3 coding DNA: TGTGCCAGCAGCCCCCGAGGCCCCTCTAGCACAGATACGCAGTATGTT.